This TCR beta chain was captured by sequencing in a study of beta chain features in type 1 diabetes. Study details: Sorted cell examination encompassed 85 million to 130 million cells across all samples. Study findings and constraints: Lower insertion and higher deletion counts appeared at VDJ junctions in type 1 diabetes patients. Shortening that was moderate but significant affected the TCRB CDR3s of Type 1 diabetes patients in all four CD4+ subsets.

Blood was drawn once from each donor into heparinised tubes. The draws averaged about 0.12 L. For this clone: Its antigen is not identified. The CDR3 does not close with the conserved phenylalanine or tryptophan, likely indicating a read error.

This CDR3 is built from 14 residues. J was trimmed by 2 bases and V by 5 bases; bases with no gene match: 5. Germline loops: CDR1 LNHDA, CDR2 SQIVND (reference sequence). TCRB transcripts that were expressed got sequenced, as all of the isolated RNA had been reverse transcribed. Sequencing was performed with immunoSEQ multiplex PCR; in TCRdb, only in-frame clones are kept and a portion is missing. The sample yields 20,000 to 25,000 clones, approximately 57% seen once. The sequencing input was stem cell memory CD4+ T cells from blood. The receptor was derived from a man in his late teens or twenties with type 1 diabetes. The chain couples TRBV19 to TRBJ1-1; 7 bases fit TRBD1. CDR3 sequence reads: CASSSGQLNTEAFL. The CDR3 DNA follows: TGTGCCAGTAGTTCGGGACAGCTTAACACTGAAGCTTTCCTT.